These 9 T cell receptor beta chains were sequenced from one sample in a study of T cell responses to AZD1222 COVID-19 vaccine. The assay was immunoSEQ multiplex PCR, and TCRdb's table has in-frame clones only and misses some. Of over 80,000 clones in the sample, 80% to 95% were seen once. This specimen was peripheral blood, taken 28 days after the second AZD1222 dose. The receptors stem from an adult who received the AZD1222 COVID-19 vaccine.

The J gene is TRBJ1-2, the V gene TRBV6-6; D is unresolved. The CDR3 totals 14 residues. CDR1 and CDR2 (germline): MNHNY, SVGAGI (reference sequence). Trimming removed 5 bases at V and 4 bases at J, with 14 bases between. CDR3 DNA sequence: TGTGCCAGCAGTACCCTAGGAGGCGGCTATGGCTACACCTTC. This encodes CASSTLGGGYGYTF.

The gene calls are TRBV10-3 and TRBJ2-5, with 9 positions matching TRBD1. Germline CDR1 is ENHRY and CDR2 is SYGVKD. The CDR3 extends over 15 amino acids. Germline trimming cut 0 bases from V and 5 bases from J; bases unmatched to any gene: 4. The CDR3 DNA reads as TGTGCCATCAGTGAGTCGGGACAGGGATTCGAGACCCAGTACTTC. This translates into CAISESGQGFETQYF.

The chain combines TRBV7-3 with TRBJ2-3; TRBD2 aligns across 7 bases. The CDR3 is 16 residues long. The germline CDR1 and CDR2 sequences are SGHTA and FQGTGA. V dropped 2 bases and J dropped 1; count of bases not matched to a gene: 6. In DNA, the CDR3 is TGTGCCAGCAGCTTATGGGCTAGCGGTCGCACAGATACGCAGTATTTT. Its protein is CASSLWASGRTDTQYF. Filled out from reference TRBV7-3 and TRBJ2-3, the complete variable domain reads GAGVSQTPSNKVTEKGKYVELRCDPISGHTALYWYRQSLGQGPEFLIYFQGTGAADDSGLPNDRFFAVRPEGSVSTLKIQRTERGDSAVYLCASSLWASGRTDTQYFGPGTRLTVL.

CDR3 DNA: TGTGCCAGCAGCCTGCGTTCCGGGACAGGGAACACCGGGGAGCTGTTTTTT. This gives the protein CASSLRSGTGNTGELFF. The V call is TRBV5-4, the J call TRBJ2-2; 8 bases match TRBD1. The CDR3 runs to 17 residues. After removal of 4 bases from V and 1 base from J, the junction contained 9 bases not matched to a gene. The germline V gene encodes CDR1 SGHNT and CDR2 YYREEE (reference sequence).

The gene calls are TRBV2 and TRBJ1-1; 7 bases line up with TRBD1. This CDR3 has 14 amino acids. V was clipped by 5 bases and J by 3 bases; unmatched bases: 6. Germline loops: CDR1 SNHLY, CDR2 FYNNEI. CDR3 amino acids: CASSNQGVYTEAFF. DNA of the CDR3: TGTGCCAGCAGTAACCAGGGGGTTTACACTGAAGCTTTCTTT.

The chain recombines TRBV28 with TRBJ2-2; possibly TRBD1 for D (6 bases). The V gene's germline CDR1 is MDHEN and CDR2 SYDVKM. The CDR3 is 15 amino acids. The V end was cut by 2 bases, the J end by 3 bases, with 10 bases between. CDR3 protein: CASSLQGSYTGELFF. The DNA for the CDR3 is TGTGCCAGCAGTTTACAGGGGTCGTACACCGGGGAGCTGTTTTTT. Full variable domain (outside the CDR3, taken from reference TRBV28 and TRBJ2-2): DVKVTQSSRYLVKRTGEKVFLECVQDMDHENMFWYRQDPGLGLRLIYFSYDVKMKEKGDIPEGYSVSREKKERFSLILESASTNQTSMYLCASSLQGSYTGELFFGEGSRLTVL.

The chain employs TRBV15 and TRBJ2-5; no clear D. V gave up 1 base and J gave up 2 bases, with 11 bases separating them. The CDR3 has 15 amino acids. The germline V gene encodes CDR1 LNHNV and CDR2 YYDKDF (reference sequence). This CDR3 is CATSRGGVRQETQYF. In DNA, the CDR3 is TGTGCCACCAGCAGAGGTGGGGTAAGGCAAGAGACCCAGTACTTC.

The chain's CDR3 is CASSEETSGSYEQYF. The DNA of the CDR3 is TGTGCCAGCAGTGAAGAGACTAGCGGCTCCTACGAGCAGTACTTC. The rearrangement joins TRBV6-1 to TRBJ2-7, with 9 bases identical to TRBD2. V lost 1 base and J lost 0; bases outside the gene matches: 1. Germline values: CDR1 MNHNS, CDR2 SASEGT. This CDR3 has 15 residues.

The chain recombines TRBV10-1 with TRBJ2-7; no firm D call. This CDR3 is 14 amino acids long. In germline, CDR1 is WNHNN, CDR2 SYGVQD (reference sequence). V was pared by 3 bases and J by 2 bases, with 11 bases between. The CDR3 DNA sequence: TGCGCCAGCAGTGACTCCGTAATAGCCTACGAGCAGTACTTC. It encodes CASSDSVIAYEQYF.